Shown below are 24 T cell receptor beta chains from a single sample sequenced in a study of CD8 T cells in ankylosing spondylitis. TCRdb itself ran the 5' RACE reads through MiXCR, one entry per CDR3 protein. Of around 770,000 distinct CDR3 sequences listed, about an eighth were seen once; the top ten hold approximately 0.5%. Study-wide points: One TCR beta motif, made up of under ten highly homologous variants, appeared characteristic of ankylosing spondylitis blood.

These receptors have no identified antigens. What was sequenced was blood, either unsorted or a sorted T cell fraction (not recorded which). Every receptor here comes from a male donor with ankylosing spondylitis.

The chain recombines TRBV20-1 with TRBJ2-3, with 7 nucleotides matching TRBD2. The germline V gene has CDR1 DFQATT and CDR2 SNEGSKA (reference sequence). CDR3 size: 13 residues. The V gene end was trimmed by 8 bases and the J gene end by 2 bases; junction bases not matched to a gene: 7. The CDR3 nucleotides are TGCAGTACCGGGACTACATTCACAGATACGCAGTATTTT. Amino acids: CSTGTTFTDTQYF.

The rearrangement links TRBV5-1 to TRBJ2-7; tentative D call: TRBD2 (6 bases). CDR1 is SGHRS and CDR2 is YFSETQ in the germline V gene. The germline V and J ends were trimmed by 0 bases and 3 bases, with 10 bases remaining between them. The CDR3 contains 14 residues. The CDR3 DNA reads TGCGCCAGCAGCTTGGTTGCGGAGGGCTACGAGCAGTACTTC. It specifies CASSLVAEGYEQYF.

The chain links TRBV7-9 to TRBJ2-6; D is possibly TRBD2 (5 bases). V shed 7 bases and J shed 1 base, with 11 bases lying between them. The CDR3 totals 15 residues. From germline, CDR1 is SEHNR and CDR2 FQNEAQ (reference sequence). CDR3 protein: CASIPSGSGANVLTF. CDR3 nucleotides: TGTGCCAGCATTCCATCGGGGTCTGGGGCCAACGTCCTGACTTTC. Variable domain in full (rest from reference TRBV7-9 and TRBJ2-6): DTGVSQNPRHKITKRGQNVTFRCDPISEHNRLYWYRQTLGQGPEFLTYFQNEAQLEKSRLLSDRFSAERPKGSFSTLEIQRTEQGDSAMYLCASIPSGSGANVLTFGAGSRLTVL.

This chain joins TRBV28 and TRBJ2-7; D ambiguous. The CDR3 extends over 17 amino acids. Germline V gene data show CDR1 as MDHEN and CDR2 as SYDVKM. The V end was cut by 5 bases, the J end by 1 base, with 21 bases between. CDR3 loop: CASSPLNRPDPSYEQYF. As DNA, the CDR3 is TGTGCCAGCAGTCCCCTCAACCGACCTGACCCTTCCTACGAGCAGTACTTC.

This clonotype has at least ten counts. The chain employs TRBV6-5 and TRBJ1-4; 12 positions agree with TRBD1. The CDR3 covers 16 residues. Germline V gives CDR1 MNHEY, CDR2 SVGAGI. The ends lost 4 bases at V and 8 bases at J; junction bases unmatched: 8. This CDR3 reads CASSSGQGAQPEKLFF. The CDR3 nucleotides read TGTGCCAGCAGTTCGGGACAGGGGGCCCAGCCGGAAAAACTGTTTTTT.

This clonotype was recorded at least ten times. J is TRBJ2-1 and V is TRBV29-1; TRBD2 matches at 11 bases. V lost 3 bases to trimming and J lost 15 bases; unmatched junction nucleotides: 7. The CDR3 has 12 residues. Germline assignment: CDR1 SQVTM and CDR2 ANQGSEA. The CDR3 region has the DNA TGCAGCGTTGAGGGTCCTAGCGGGAGGCCGTTCTTC. Encoded protein: CSVEGPSGRPFF.

The chain couples TRBV10-1 to TRBJ2-5, with D possibly TRBD2 on 6 matching bases. This CDR3 has 13 amino acids. V lost 4 bases and J lost 3, with 9 bases in between. Germline CDR1 WNHNN, CDR2 SYGVQD (reference sequence). CDR3 sequence reads: CASSAQREETQYF. CDR3 DNA: TGCGCCAGCAGTGCACAGCGGGAAGAGACCCAGTACTTC.

This clonotype was found many times. J is TRBJ2-5 and V is TRBV5-1; 8 bases line up with TRBD2. Germline CDR1 and CDR2: SGHRS and YFSETQ. CDR3 length: 17 amino acids. J gave up 4 bases and V 4 bases, and 15 bases lay outside the gene matches. The CDR3, as DNA: TGCGCCAGCAGCATAGGACTAGCAGGAGGCCAAGTAGAGACCCAGTACTTC. Encoded protein: CASSIGLAGGQVETQYF.

Many counts were recorded for this clonotype. This chain connects TRBV5-1 to TRBJ2-2, with D unresolved. Germline V gene lookup returns CDR1 SGHRS and CDR2 YFSETQ. The CDR3 consists of 13 residues. Trimming left V 1 base short and J 6 bases short, with 7 bases between. CDR3: CASSLIPSGELFF. The CDR3 bases are TGCGCCAGCAGCTTGATCCCGTCCGGGGAGCTGTTTTTT.

This clonotype was seen a few times. Germline and junction disagree at one end, which may indicate a read error. J is TRBJ2-1 and V is TRBV12-3 or TRBV12-4, with 9 bases lining up with TRBD2. The CDR3 is made up of 13 amino acids. For the CDR3, the DNA is TGTGCCAGCAGATTAGCGGGAGTCTCTGAGCAGTTCTTC. This translates into CASRLAGVSEQFF.

This clonotype was counted a few times. The chain carries TRBV5-1 and TRBJ2-1; TRBD1 is a possible D gene (6 bases). The CDR3 contains 17 residues. V was clipped by 4 bases and J by 4 bases, with 21 bases between them. CDR1 and CDR2 (germline): SGHRS, YFSETQ. CDR3 coding DNA: TGCGCCAGCAGCCTGACTCCGACAGAGGGGGTGTACAATGAGCAGTTCTTC. It yields the protein CASSLTPTEGVYNEQFF. The full variable domain, its missing parts supplied by reference TRBV5-1 and TRBJ2-1, is KAGVTQTPRYLIKTRGQQVTLSCSPISGHRSVSWYQQTPGQGLQFLFEYFSETQRNKGNFPGRFSGRQFSNSRSEMNVSTLELGDSALYLCASSLTPTEGVYNEQFFGPGTRLTVL.

V and J are TRBV5-6 and TRBJ2-6, with D unresolved. Germline V gene lookup returns CDR1 SGHDT and CDR2 YYEEEE. Trimming removed 7 bases at V and 4 bases at J, with 9 bases between. This CDR3 contains 13 residues. CDR3 DNA sequence: TGTGCCAGCCATCTAGGGGGGGCCAACGTCCTGACTTTC. It translates to CASHLGGANVLTF.

This clonotype came up many times. The rearrangement joins TRBV24-1 to TRBJ2-7, with 9 bases matching TRBD1. Germline lookup yields CDR1 KGHDR and CDR2 SFDVKD. V shed 5 bases and J 3 bases; nucleotides not matched to a gene: 7. The CDR3 runs to 15 residues. CDR3 residues: CATSAGTGSNYEQYF. The CDR3 DNA follows: TGTGCCACCAGTGCCGGGACAGGGTCAAACTACGAGCAGTACTTC.

This clonotype has a count of ten or more. The chain combines TRBV20-1 with TRBJ1-5; D is unclear. The CDR3 is 13 residues long. Germline lookup yields CDR1 DFQATT and CDR2 SNEGSKA (reference sequence). Trimming removed 6 bases at V and 4 bases at J, with 13 bases between. The CDR3 spells CSALPDQNQPQHF. The CDR3 DNA follows: TGCAGTGCCCTCCCGGACCAAAATCAGCCCCAGCATTTT.

This clonotype was recorded many times. The rearrangement joins TRBV4-3 to TRBJ2-7; D is ambiguous. Germline V gene data show CDR1 as LGHNA and CDR2 as YSLEER. V was pared by 2 bases and J by 1 base, with 9 bases between. This CDR3 has 14 amino acids. The chain's CDR3 is CASSQRHGSYEQYF. As DNA, the CDR3 is TGCGCCAGCAGCCAACGACACGGATCCTACGAGCAGTACTTC.

The J gene is TRBJ1-2, the V gene TRBV7-2; tentative D call: TRBD1 (6 bases). Deletions cut 1 base from V and 4 bases from J, with 13 bases between. Germline CDR1 reads SGHTA; CDR2 reads FQGNSA. The CDR3 runs 15 residues. CDR3 amino acids: CASSLDRVSSYGYTF. The CDR3 region has the DNA TGTGCCAGCAGCTTAGACAGGGTATCGTCCTATGGCTACACCTTC.

This sequence joins TRBV5-1 and TRBJ2-5; 9 positions match TRBD1. The CDR3 is 15 residues long. CDR1 SGHRS and CDR2 YFSETQ come from the germline V gene. After removal of 0 bases from V and 5 bases from J, the junction contained 5 bases not matched to a gene. The CDR3 here is CASSLGDRVAETQYF. The CDR3 nucleotides read TGCGCCAGCAGCTTGGGGGACAGGGTAGCGGAGACCCAGTACTTC.

The CDR3 here is CASSQGAQGTDTQYF. CDR3 bases: TGTGCCAGCAGCCAGGGGGCGCAGGGCACAGATACGCAGTATTTT. V usage is TRBV4-2 and J usage is TRBJ2-3, with a weak D call TRBD1 (6 bases). CDR1 and CDR2 from the germline V gene are LGHNA and YNFKEQ. CDR3 length equals 15 residues. With 3 bases removed from V and 1 base from J, the gap between germline ends came to 11 bases.

This chain links TRBV14 with TRBJ1-2; D call uncertain. V lost 0 bases to trimming and J lost 6 bases, with 14 bases between them. Germline CDR1 SGHDN, CDR2 FVKESK. CDR3 size: 15 residues. The CDR3 protein is CASSQDEKSTHGYTF. CDR3 nucleotide sequence: TGTGCCAGCAGCCAAGATGAGAAATCAACCCATGGCTACACCTTC.

This clonotype was detected only a few times. V gene TRBV20-1 combines with J gene TRBJ2-5; D possibly corresponds to TRBD1 (6 bases). There are 13 residues in the CDR3. V was shortened by 0 bases and J by 9 bases, with 14 bases between the two germline ends. Germline lookup yields CDR1 DFQATT and CDR2 SNEGSKA (reference sequence). CDR3 nucleotides: TGCAGTGCTAGAGATGGACAGCTCAGACCCCAGTACTTC. Encoded protein: CSARDGQLRPQYF.

This clonotype was detected many times. The V and J genes are TRBV7-2 and TRBJ2-2; D remains ambiguous. The CDR3 runs 14 residues. Trimming removed 2 bases from V and 4 bases from J, with 8 bases in between. Looked up from germline, CDR1 is SGHTA and CDR2 is FQGNSA. The chain's CDR3 is CASSLYMATGELFF. In nucleotides, the CDR3 is TGTGCCAGCAGCTTATACATGGCCACCGGGGAGCTGTTTTTT.

This chain connects TRBV20-1 to TRBJ1-2; D perhaps matches TRBD1 (6 bases). V was trimmed by 3 bases and J by 11 bases, leaving 19 bases between them. This CDR3 comprises 13 residues. Germline values: CDR1 DFQATT, CDR2 SNEGSKA (reference sequence). Here the CDR3 reads CSASHRDTQPYTF. The CDR3 DNA is TGCAGTGCTAGTCACCGGGACACCCAGCCATACACCTTC.

Many counts were recorded for this clonotype. The CDR3: CASSLVYSGETQYF. CDR3 nucleotide sequence: TGTGCCAGCAGCTTAGTTTATAGCGGTGAGACCCAGTACTTC. The chain couples TRBV7-2 to TRBJ2-5; the D gene is possibly TRBD2 (6 bases). Germline CDR1 and CDR2: SGHTA and FQGNSA. There are 14 residues in the CDR3. The ends were cut back, 1 base at V and 5 bases at J, with 11 bases in the middle.

J is TRBJ2-7 and V is TRBV30, with a weak D call TRBD2 (5 bases). Germline lookup yields CDR1 GTSNPN and CDR2 SVGIG (reference sequence). CDR3 length: 11 amino acids. CDR3 bases: TGTGCAGGGAGAGGAGGCTACGAGCAGTACTTC. This codes for CAGRGGYEQYF.